This T cell receptor beta chain was sequenced in a study of blood T cell repertoires in COVID-19 (dated by TCRdb to between 2020 and 2021). In the study overall: Samples from collaborators originated in the United States, Italy and Spain and spanned both the acute and convalescent phases of COVID-19. Deeply sampled blood TCRbeta repertoires from subjects exposed to, actively infected with, or recovered from COVID-19 were included in the dataset. A freely available public database, intended as a resource for researchers studying the immune response to SARS-CoV-2, is where the repertoires were released. The material from the prospective study consisted of cDNA or gDNA derived from T cells, B-cell-depleted T cells, or PBMCs. Where available, HLA class I and class II types were obtained from metadata supplied by the sample provider rather than from assay-based typing. The samples were drawn from two sources: the first 160 participants of the ongoing ImmuneRACE study, and approximately 1,300 subjects contributed by 6 global collaborators. The sample metadata nearly always contained a de-identified subject ID, COVID-19 status, age in years and sex. Overall study outcomes, separate from this receptor: The quantity of clinical and demographic metadata differed by source and by participant and was supplied without curation.

TCRbeta CDR3 regions were amplified from genomic DNA using the immunoSEQ Assay, a bias-controlled multiplex PCR. Per the authors' processing: Nucleated cell counts per sample were estimated from amplification of reference gene primers within the assay. To quantify the absolute abundance of each unique TCRbeta CDR3 rearrangement, sequence reads were collapsed and filtered. For each sample, productive Simpson clonality was calculated as the square root of Simpson's diversity index across productive rearrangements. This immuneACCESS table, as held by TCRdb, lists in-frame sequences with V and J called but not all clones. Of the missing ones, under half trace to an unresolved V gene in checked studies; the others have no known cause. The V and J calls and clone size come from that table; D and trimming were worked out from the DNA. The sample table holds about 24,000 clones, of which roughly 82% were seen once. The leading ten clones occupy approximately 30% of the sample.

Points on this clone: The specificity of this receptor is unknown. Within one base of it there is no much larger clone, and no base qualities were kept.

The collaborating institutions used their own protocols to collect whole blood in K2EDTA tubes. For TCRbeta analysis, collaborator samples were shipped as frozen whole blood, as isolated PBMCs, or as DNA extracted from either sample type. V is clipped by 6 bases and J by 4 bases, and the sequence between their germline boundaries is 12 bases long. The CDR3 runs 13 residues from the cysteine to the phenylalanine. The DNA shown is the 39-base CDR3, in frame from base 1. The V gene is TRBV12-3 or TRBV12-4 and the J gene is TRBJ1-2; no D gene call is confident. The sequencing input was peripheral blood. The TCR sequence derives from a human donor with active COVID-19. The donor label of this sample is uncertain. The nucleotide sequence reads as follows: TGTGCCAGCAGCCCCCTCGGAGGCTATGGCTACACCTTC. Its protein product is CASSPLGGYGYTF.